This TCR beta chain was recorded in a study of blood T cell repertoires in COVID-19. Looking at the study overall: The cDNA or gDNA used as material had been derived from T cells, B-cell-depleted T cells, or PBMCs.

Assay: immunoSEQ multiplex PCR; the TCRdb copy retains only in-frame clones and omits some. This table has 65,000 to 100,000 clones, 70% to 90% appearing once. The origin of this receptor is a man aged 50 to 59 with acute or convalescent COVID-19. Input material: peripheral blood.

The CDR3 nucleotides are TGTGCCAGCAGCTCCTCCGGGACAGGGGGCTTTCGAAACACCATATATTTT. This translates into CASSSSGTGGFRNTIYF. J is TRBJ1-3 and V is TRBV7-9, with TRBD1 identical over 12 bases. The ends lost 4 bases at V and 5 bases at J; junction bases unmatched: 9. Germline V gives CDR1 SEHNR, CDR2 FQNEAQ (reference sequence). The CDR3 covers 17 residues.